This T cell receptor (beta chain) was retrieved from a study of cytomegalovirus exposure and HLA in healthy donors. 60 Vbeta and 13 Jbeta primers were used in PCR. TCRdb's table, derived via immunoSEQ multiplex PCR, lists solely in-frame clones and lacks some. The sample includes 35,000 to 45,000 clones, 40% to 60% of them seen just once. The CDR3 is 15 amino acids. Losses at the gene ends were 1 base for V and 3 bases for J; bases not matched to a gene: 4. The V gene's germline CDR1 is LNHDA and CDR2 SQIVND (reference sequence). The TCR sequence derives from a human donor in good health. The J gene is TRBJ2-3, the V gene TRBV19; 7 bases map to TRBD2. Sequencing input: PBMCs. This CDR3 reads CASSIAGAGTDTQYF. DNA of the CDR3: TGTGCCAGTAGTATAGCGGGAGCGGGGACAGATACGCAGTATTTT.